This T cell receptor beta chain was sequenced in a study of graft-versus-host responses after intestinal transplantation. V lost 4 bases to trimming and J lost 3 bases; unmatched junction nucleotides: 20. Germline V gives CDR1 MGHRA, CDR2 YSYEKL. CDR3 length equals 19 residues. With regard to this clone: As yet, its antigen is unknown.

Sequenced by immunoSEQ multiplex PCR; TCRdb stores in-frame clones only, minus some. The sample lists 85,000 to 100,000 clones, roughly 90% seen once, with approximately 0.3% in the top ten. The chain couples TRBV4-1 to TRBJ2-5; TRBD2 matches at 7 bases. The source was unstimulated CD4+ T cells sorted from spleen or lymph node cells, collected before transplant. This clonotype was sampled from a human donor who was the organ donor for an intestinal transplant. The CDR3 spells CASSPPPGNWRGGKETQYF. The CDR3 DNA follows: TGCGCCAGCAGCCCCCCCCCGGGGAATTGGAGGGGAGGGAAAGAGACCCAGTACTTC.